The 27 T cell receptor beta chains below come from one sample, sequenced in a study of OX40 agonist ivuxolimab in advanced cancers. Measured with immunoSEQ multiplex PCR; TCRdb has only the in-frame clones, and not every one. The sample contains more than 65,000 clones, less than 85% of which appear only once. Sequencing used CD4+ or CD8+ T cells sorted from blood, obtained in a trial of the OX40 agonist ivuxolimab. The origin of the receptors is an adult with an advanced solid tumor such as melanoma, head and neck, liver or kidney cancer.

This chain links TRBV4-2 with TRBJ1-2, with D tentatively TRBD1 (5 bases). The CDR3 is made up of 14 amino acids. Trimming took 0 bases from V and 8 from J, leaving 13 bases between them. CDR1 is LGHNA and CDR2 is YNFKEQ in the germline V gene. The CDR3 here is CASSQDGREGGYTF. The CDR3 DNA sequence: TGTGCCAGCAGCCAAGACGGCAGGGAGGGAGGCTACACCTTC.

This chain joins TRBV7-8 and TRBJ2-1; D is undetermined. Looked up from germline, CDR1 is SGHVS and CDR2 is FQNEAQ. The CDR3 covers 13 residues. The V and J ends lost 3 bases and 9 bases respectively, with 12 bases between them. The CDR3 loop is CASSFVQVGEQFF. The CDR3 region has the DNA TGTGCCAGCAGCTTCGTTCAGGTCGGTGAGCAGTTCTTC.

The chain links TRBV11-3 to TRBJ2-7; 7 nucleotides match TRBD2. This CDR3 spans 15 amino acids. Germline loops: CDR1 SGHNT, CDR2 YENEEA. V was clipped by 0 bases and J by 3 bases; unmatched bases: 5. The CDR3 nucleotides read TGTGCCAGCAGCTTAGAACGGGGAGGGTTCTACGAGCAGTACTTC. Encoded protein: CASSLERGGFYEQYF.

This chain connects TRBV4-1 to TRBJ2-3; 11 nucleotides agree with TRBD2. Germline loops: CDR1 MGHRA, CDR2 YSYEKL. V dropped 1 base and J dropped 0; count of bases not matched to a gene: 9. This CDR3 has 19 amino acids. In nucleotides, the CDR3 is TGCGCCAGCAGCCAAGTGGGTAGCGGGAGGGGTGCTAGCACAGATACGCAGTATTTT. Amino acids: CASSQVGSGRGASTDTQYF.

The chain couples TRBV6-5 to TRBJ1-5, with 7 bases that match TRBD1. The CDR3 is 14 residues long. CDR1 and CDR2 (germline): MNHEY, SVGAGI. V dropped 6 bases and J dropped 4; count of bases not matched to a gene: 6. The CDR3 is CASSYAQGNQPQHF. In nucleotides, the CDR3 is TGTGCCAGCAGCTATGCACAGGGGAATCAGCCCCAGCATTTT.

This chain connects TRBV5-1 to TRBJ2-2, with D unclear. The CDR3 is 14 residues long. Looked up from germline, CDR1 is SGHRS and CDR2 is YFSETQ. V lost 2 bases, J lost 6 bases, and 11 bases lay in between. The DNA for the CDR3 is TGCGCCAGCAGCTTTGACGCAGGATCCGGGGAGCTGTTTTTT. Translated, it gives CASSFDAGSGELFF.

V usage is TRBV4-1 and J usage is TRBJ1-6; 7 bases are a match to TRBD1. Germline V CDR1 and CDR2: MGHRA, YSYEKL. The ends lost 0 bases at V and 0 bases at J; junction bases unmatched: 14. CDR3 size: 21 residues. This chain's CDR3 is CASSQDSYAGTVSSYNSPLHF. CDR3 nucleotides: TGCGCCAGCAGCCAAGATAGTTATGCGGGGACAGTAAGCTCCTATAATTCACCCCTCCACTTT.

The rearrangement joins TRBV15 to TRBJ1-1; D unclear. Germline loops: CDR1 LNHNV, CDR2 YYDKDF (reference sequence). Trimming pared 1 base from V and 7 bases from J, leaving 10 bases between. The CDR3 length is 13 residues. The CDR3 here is CATSRGTGGEAFF. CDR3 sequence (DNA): TGTGCCACCAGCAGAGGGACGGGCGGTGAAGCTTTCTTT. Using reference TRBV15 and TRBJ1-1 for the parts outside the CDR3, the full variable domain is DAMVIQNPRYQVTQFGKPVTLSCSQTLNHNVMYWYQQKSSQAPKLLFHYYDKDFNNEADTPDNFQSRRPNTSFCFLDIRSPGLGDTAMYLCATSRGTGGEAFFGQGTRLTVV.

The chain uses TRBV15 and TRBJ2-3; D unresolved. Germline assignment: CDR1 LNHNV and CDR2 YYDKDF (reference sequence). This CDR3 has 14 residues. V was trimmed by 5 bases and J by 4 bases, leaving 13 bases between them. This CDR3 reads CATSADPRSDTQYF. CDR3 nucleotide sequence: TGTGCCACCAGCGCGGACCCCCGGTCAGATACGCAGTATTTT.

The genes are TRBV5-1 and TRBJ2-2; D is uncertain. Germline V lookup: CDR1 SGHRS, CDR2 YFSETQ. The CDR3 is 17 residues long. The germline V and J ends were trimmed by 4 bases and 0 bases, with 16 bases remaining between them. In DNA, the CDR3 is TGCGCCAGCAGCCCGCTTTGGAAGCGACCGAACACCGGGGAGCTGTTTTTT. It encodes CASSPLWKRPNTGELFF.

The CDR3 region has the DNA TGTGCCAGCAACCCCCTAGCGGCTAGCACAGATACGCAGTATTTT. This gives the protein CASNPLAASTDTQYF. The chain carries TRBV11-2 and TRBJ2-3; 7 positions agree with TRBD2. This CDR3 contains 15 residues. From germline, CDR1 is SGHAT and CDR2 FQNNGV. The J segment lost 0 bases and the V segment lost 7 bases, leaving 7 bases of the junction unmatched.

CDR3 in DNA: TGTGCCAGCAGCTTGGCAGGGACCAACACAGATACGCAGTATTTT. Residues: CASSLAGTNTDTQYF. The chain is built from TRBV5-4 and TRBJ2-3; either TRBD1 or TRBD2 may fit D (5 bases each). V shed 0 bases and J shed 2 bases, with 10 bases lying between them. The length of the CDR3 is 15 residues. Looked up from germline, CDR1 is SGHNT and CDR2 is YYREEE (reference sequence).

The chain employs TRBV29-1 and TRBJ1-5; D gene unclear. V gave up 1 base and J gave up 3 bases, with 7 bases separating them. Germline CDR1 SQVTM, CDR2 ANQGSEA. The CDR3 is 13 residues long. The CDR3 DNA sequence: TGCAGCGTTGAAGTAGGGATCAATCAGCCCCAGCATTTT. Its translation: CSVEVGINQPQHF.

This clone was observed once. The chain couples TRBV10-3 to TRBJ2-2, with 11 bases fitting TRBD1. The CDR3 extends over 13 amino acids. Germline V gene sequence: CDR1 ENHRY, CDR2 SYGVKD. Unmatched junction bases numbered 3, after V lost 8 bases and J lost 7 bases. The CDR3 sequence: CAIGQGANGELFF. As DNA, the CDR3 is TGTGCCATCGGACAGGGGGCAAACGGGGAGCTGTTTTTT.

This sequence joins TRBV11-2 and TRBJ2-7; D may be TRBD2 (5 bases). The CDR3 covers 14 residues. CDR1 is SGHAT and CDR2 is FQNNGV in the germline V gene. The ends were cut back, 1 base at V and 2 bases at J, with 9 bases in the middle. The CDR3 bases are TGTGCCAGCAGCTTAGGGCCGGGGACCTACGAGCAGTACTTC. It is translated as CASSLGPGTYEQYF.

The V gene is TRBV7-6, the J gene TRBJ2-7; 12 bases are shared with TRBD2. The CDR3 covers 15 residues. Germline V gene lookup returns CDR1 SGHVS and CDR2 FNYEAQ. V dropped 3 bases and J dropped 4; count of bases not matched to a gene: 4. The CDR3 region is CASSFGTSGPYEQYF. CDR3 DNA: TGTGCCAGCAGCTTCGGGACTAGCGGGCCGTACGAGCAGTACTTC.

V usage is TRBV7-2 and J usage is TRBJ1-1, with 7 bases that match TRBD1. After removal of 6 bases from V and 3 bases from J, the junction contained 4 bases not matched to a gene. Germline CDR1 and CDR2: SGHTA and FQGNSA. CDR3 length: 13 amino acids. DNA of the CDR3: TGTGCCAGCAGTCTCCAGGGGGACACTGAAGCTTTCTTT. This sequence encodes CASSLQGDTEAFF.

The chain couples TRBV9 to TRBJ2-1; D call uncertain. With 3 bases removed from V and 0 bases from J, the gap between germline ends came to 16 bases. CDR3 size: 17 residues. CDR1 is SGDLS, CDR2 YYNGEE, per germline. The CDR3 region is CASSAPLGRSSYNEQFF. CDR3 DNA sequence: TGTGCCAGCAGCGCTCCCCTCGGACGGAGCTCCTACAATGAGCAGTTCTTC.

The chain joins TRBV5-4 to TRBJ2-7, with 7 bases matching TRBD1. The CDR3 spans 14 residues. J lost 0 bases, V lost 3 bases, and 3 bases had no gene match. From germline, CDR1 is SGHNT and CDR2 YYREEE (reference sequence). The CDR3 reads CASSSRTGSYEQYF. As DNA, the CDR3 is TGTGCCAGCAGCTCGAGGACAGGCTCCTACGAGCAGTACTTC.

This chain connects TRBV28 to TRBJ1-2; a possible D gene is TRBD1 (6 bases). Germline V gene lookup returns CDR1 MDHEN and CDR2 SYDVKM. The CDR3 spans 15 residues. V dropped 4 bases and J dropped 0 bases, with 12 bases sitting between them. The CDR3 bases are TGTGCCAGCAGTTCTACAGGGATAACTAACTATGGCTACACCTTC. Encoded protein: CASSSTGITNYGYTF.

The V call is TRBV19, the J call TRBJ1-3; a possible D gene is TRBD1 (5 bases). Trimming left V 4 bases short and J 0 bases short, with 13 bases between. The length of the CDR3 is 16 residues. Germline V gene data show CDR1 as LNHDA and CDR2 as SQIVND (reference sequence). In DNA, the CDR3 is TGTGCCAGTAGTACCCGGGGGGACTACTCTGGAAACACCATATATTTT. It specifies CASSTRGDYSGNTIYF. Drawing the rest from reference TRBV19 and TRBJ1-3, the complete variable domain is DGGITQSPKYLFRKEGQNVTLSCEQNLNHDAMYWYRQDPGQGLRLIYYSQIVNDFQKGDIAEGYSVSREKKESFPLTVTSAQKNPTAFYLCASSTRGDYSGNTIYFGEGSWLTVV.

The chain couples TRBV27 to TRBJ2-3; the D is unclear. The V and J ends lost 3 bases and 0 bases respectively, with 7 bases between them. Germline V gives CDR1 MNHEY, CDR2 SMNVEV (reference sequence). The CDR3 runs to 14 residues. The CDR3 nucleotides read TGTGCCAGCAGTTTGGGCCTTAGCACAGATACGCAGTATTTT. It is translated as CASSLGLSTDTQYF.

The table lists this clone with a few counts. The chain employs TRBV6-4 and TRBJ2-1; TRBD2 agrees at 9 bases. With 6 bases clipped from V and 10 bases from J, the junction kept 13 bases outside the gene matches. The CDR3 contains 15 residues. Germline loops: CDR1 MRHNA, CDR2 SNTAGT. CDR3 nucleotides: TGTGCCAGCAGCGCCCGGACTAGCGCCCTCGGGGAGCAGTTCTTC. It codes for CASSARTSALGEQFF.

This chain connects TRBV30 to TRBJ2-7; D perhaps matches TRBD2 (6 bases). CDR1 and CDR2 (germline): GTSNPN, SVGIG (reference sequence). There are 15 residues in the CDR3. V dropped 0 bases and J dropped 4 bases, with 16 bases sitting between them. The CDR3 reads CAWSVIRVGSYEQYF. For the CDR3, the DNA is TGTGCCTGGAGTGTAATTAGGGTCGGGAGTTACGAGCAGTACTTC. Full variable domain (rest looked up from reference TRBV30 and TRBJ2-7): SQTIHQWPATLVQPVGSPLSLECTVEGTSNPNLYWYRQAAGRGLQLLFYSVGIGQISSEVPQNLSASRPQDRQFILSSKKLLLSDSGFYLCAWSVIRVGSYEQYFGPGTRLTVT.

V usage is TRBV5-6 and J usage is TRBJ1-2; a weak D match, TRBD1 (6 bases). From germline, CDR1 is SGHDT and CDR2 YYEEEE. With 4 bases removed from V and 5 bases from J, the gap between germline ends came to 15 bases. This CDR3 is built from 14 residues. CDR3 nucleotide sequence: TGTGCCAGCAGCCTTGACAGGAAACCATATGGCTACACCTTC. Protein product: CASSLDRKPYGYTF.

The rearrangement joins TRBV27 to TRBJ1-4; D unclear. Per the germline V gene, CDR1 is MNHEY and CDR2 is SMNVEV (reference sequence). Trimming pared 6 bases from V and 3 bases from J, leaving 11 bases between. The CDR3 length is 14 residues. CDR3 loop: CASSRSRSNEKLFF. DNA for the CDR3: TGTGCCAGCAGCCGGAGTCGCTCTAATGAAAAACTGTTTTTT.

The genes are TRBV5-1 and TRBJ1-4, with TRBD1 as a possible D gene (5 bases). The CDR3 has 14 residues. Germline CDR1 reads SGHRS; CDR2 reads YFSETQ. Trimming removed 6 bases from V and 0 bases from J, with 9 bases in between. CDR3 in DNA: TGCGCCAGCAAGGAGGGACCAACTAATGAAAAACTGTTTTTT. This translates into CASKEGPTNEKLFF.